These T cell receptor beta chains were read from a single sample in a study of T cell responses to AZD1222 COVID-19 vaccine. TCRdb's table, derived via immunoSEQ multiplex PCR, lists solely in-frame clones and lacks some. The data hold fewer than 90,000 clones, with around nine tenths observed a single time. The sample was peripheral blood, taken 28 days after the second AZD1222 dose. The receptor source for this set is an adult who received the AZD1222 COVID-19 vaccine. Each CDR3 is given with its conserved first and last residue. The D gene is left open where the match is weak. A row's size may be missing; if present it is once, few, many or a size class.

- | TRBJ1-1 | - | TRBV5-5 | CASSSYEGGISEAFF | TGTGCCAGCAGCTCCTACGAGGGGGGAATCTCTGAAGCTTTCTTT
- | TRBJ1-2 | - | TRBV19 | CASSPRTAAYGYTF | TGTGCCAGTAGTCCACGGACCGCCGCCTATGGCTACACCTTC
- | TRBJ1-1 | - | TRBV5-1 | CASSLVAANTEAFF | TGCGCCAGCAGCTTGGTTGCAGCTAACACTGAAGCTTTCTTT
- | TRBJ1-2 | TRBD1 | TRBV9 | CASSPGGGYPNYGYTF | TGTGCCAGCAGCCCAGGGGGGGGTTATCCTAACTATGGCTACACCTTC
- | TRBJ1-1 | - | TRBV5-1 | CASSLVSFRENTEAFF | TGCGCCAGCAGCTTGGTATCGTTCCGGGAGAACACTGAAGCTTTCTTT
- | TRBJ1-5 | - | TRBV6-5 | CASSLGAGGGQPQHF | TGTGCCAGCAGTCTAGGGGCAGGTGGGGGTCAGCCCCAGCATTTT
- | TRBJ1-2 | - | TRBV9 | CASSVEDSATLGSGYTF | TGTGCCAGCAGCGTAGAGGACAGTGCTACCCTGGGGAGTGGCTACACCTTC
few | TRBJ1-6 | - | TRBV5-4 | CASSLSSTSSYNSPLHF | TGTGCCAGCAGCTTGTCCAGCACGAGCTCCTATAATTCACCCCTCCACTTT
- | TRBJ1-1 | - | TRBV5-4 | CASSLAWTGFGTEAFF | TGTGCCAGCAGCTTGGCGTGGACGGGCTTTGGCACTGAAGCTTTCTTT
few | TRBJ2-6 | - | TRBV5-6 | CASSGRGSGANVLTF | TGTGCCAGCAGCGGACGGGGCTCTGGGGCCAACGTCCTGACTTTC
- | TRBJ1-1 | - | TRBV7-9 | CASSFTVNRNTEAFF | TGTGCCAGCAGCTTTACGGTCAACCGGAACACTGAAGCTTTCTTT
- | TRBJ2-2 | - | TRBV5-4 | CASSLGVGTKIPGELFF | TGTGCCAGCAGCTTGGGCGTTGGGACAAAGATACCCGGGGAGCTGTTTTTT
once | TRBJ1-1 | - | TRBV3-1/TRBV3-2 | CASSQFDTEAFF | TGTGCCAGCAGCCAATTCGACACTGAAGCTTTCTTT
- | TRBJ1-2 | - | TRBV7-8 | CASSPSGGVYGYTF | TGTGCCAGCAGCCCGTCCGGGGGCGTCTATGGCTACACCTTC
- | TRBJ1-2 | - | TRBV7-2 | CASSLPRAGTYGYTF | TGTGCCAGCAGCTTACCGCGGGCAGGGACCTATGGCTACACCTTC
- | TRBJ1-4 | - | TRBV13 | CATSRVGSPNEKLFF | TGTGCCACCTCCCGGGTTGGGAGTCCTAATGAAAAACTGTTTTTT
- | TRBJ1-1 | - | TRBV6-5 | CASKGGTEAFF | TGTGCCAGCAAGGGAGGCACTGAAGCTTTCTTT
- | TRBJ1-4 | - | TRBV11-2 | CASSAGPGRDEKLFF | TGTGCCAGCAGCGCTGGGCCCGGGCGGGATGAAAAACTGTTTTTT
- | TRBJ1-5 | - | TRBV6-5 | CASRRDSNQPQHF | TGTGCCAGCAGACGGGACAGCAATCAGCCCCAGCATTTT
- | TRBJ2-7 | TRBD1 | TRBV6-5 | CASSPRQGQDEQYF | TGTGCCAGCAGTCCGCGACAGGGACAGGACGAGCAGTACTTC
once | TRBJ2-1 | TRBD1 | TRBV5-1 | CASSLLGDSPYNEQFF | TGCGCCAGCAGCCTCCTGGGGGACAGTCCTTACAATGAGCAGTTCTTC
- | TRBJ2-5 | - | TRBV5-1 | CASSDLSAAQETQYF | TGCGCCAGCAGCGACTTGTCGGCGGCCCAAGAGACCCAGTACTTC
- | TRBJ2-5 | - | TRBV7-2 | CASSFRRRGQETQYF | TGTGCCAGCAGCTTTCGTCGGAGGGGGCAAGAGACCCAGTACTTC
- | TRBJ1-4 | - | TRBV7-9 | CASTTTREVANEKLFF | TGTGCCAGCACCACCACTAGGGAGGTTGCTAATGAAAAACTGTTTTTT
- | TRBJ1-6 | TRBD1 | TRBV4-2 | CASSQGGDRVISPLHF | TGTGCCAGCAGCCAAGGGGGAGACAGGGTGATCTCACCCCTCCACTTT
- | TRBJ1-2 | - | TRBV14 | CASSQEESTPTPYGYTF | TGTGCCAGCAGCCAAGAAGAGAGTACACCCACCCCATATGGCTACACCTTC
- | TRBJ2-3 | TRBD1 | TRBV15 | CATSRDPQGDDTQYF | TGTGCCACCAGCAGAGACCCCCAGGGGGATGATACGCAGTATTTT
- | TRBJ1-2 | TRBD1 | TRBV9 | CASSVGQGDYGYTF | TGTGCCAGCAGCGTCGGACAGGGCGACTATGGCTACACCTTC
- | TRBJ1-1 | - | TRBV7-9 | CASSSRGFDTEAFF | TGTGCCAGCAGCTCCCGAGGGTTTGACACTGAAGCTTTCTTT
- | TRBJ1-6 | - | TRBV28 | CASRGNRDTNRWSHF | TGTGCCAGCAGGGGGAACCGGGACACCAACCGGTGGTCACACTTT
- | TRBJ1-1 | - | TRBV4-1 | CASSQDSGYTEAFF | TGCGCCAGCAGCCAAGATTCCGGGTACACTGAAGCTTTCTTT
- | TRBJ2-5 | TRBD1 | TRBV5-1 | CASSPDRVVETQYF | TGCGCCAGCAGCCCCGACAGGGTCGTGGAGACCCAGTACTTC
- | TRBJ2-2 | TRBD1 | TRBV7-8 | CASSLTGRGGAGTGELFF | TGTGCCAGCAGCTTAACAGGAAGAGGGGGCGCCGGCACCGGGGAGCTGTTTTTT
- | TRBJ1-1 | - | TRBV10-3 | CAAGALEFSEAFF | TGTGCCGCCGGGGCACTTGAGTTCTCTGAAGCTTTCTTT
- | TRBJ2-3 | - | TRBV15 | CATSRGGRTSYDTQYF | TGTGCCACCAGCAGAGGTGGAAGGACGTCGTATGATACGCAGTATTTT
- | TRBJ2-7 | TRBD1 | TRBV6-5 | CASRDNRGTYEQYF | TGTGCCAGCAGGGATAACAGGGGAACGTACGAGCAGTACTTC
- | TRBJ1-2 | - | TRBV19 | CASSITPANYGYTF | TGTGCCAGTAGTATCACCCCAGCTAACTATGGCTACACCTTC
- | TRBJ1-1 | - | TRBV7-8 | CASSLVTGGPRTEAFF | TGTGCCAGCAGCTTAGTGACGGGGGGCCCACGCACTGAAGCTTTCTTT
- | TRBJ1-2 | TRBD1 | TRBV28 | CASRTGANYGYTF | TGTGCCAGCCGTACAGGGGCTAACTATGGCTACACCTTC
- | TRBJ1-5 | - | TRBV27 | CASSLTGIQPQHF | TGTGCCAGCAGTTTGACAGGTATCCAGCCCCAGCATTTT
- | TRBJ1-2 | - | TRBV19 | CASYNGYTNYGYTF | TGTGCCAGTTACAATGGGTATACTAACTATGGCTACACCTTC
- | TRBJ1-3 | - | TRBV4-2 | CASSQDNLNSGNTIYF | TGTGCCAGCAGCCAAGATAATCTGAACTCTGGAAACACCATATATTTT
- | TRBJ1-5 | - | TRBV7-2 | CASSLSSGNQPQHF | TGTGCCAGCAGCCTCAGTAGTGGCAATCAGCCCCAGCATTTT
- | TRBJ2-7 | - | TRBV6-6 | CASSKGQAYEQYF | TGTGCCAGCAGTAAAGGACAAGCCTACGAGCAGTACTTC
- | TRBJ1-5 | TRBD1 | TRBV15 | CATRMTGDRGSQHF | TGTGCCACCAGGATGACAGGGGATAGAGGTTCCCAGCATTTT
few | TRBJ2-2 | - | TRBV6-5 | CASSYKGGWSTGELFF | TGTGCCAGCAGTTACAAAGGGGGTTGGTCCACCGGGGAGCTGTTTTTT